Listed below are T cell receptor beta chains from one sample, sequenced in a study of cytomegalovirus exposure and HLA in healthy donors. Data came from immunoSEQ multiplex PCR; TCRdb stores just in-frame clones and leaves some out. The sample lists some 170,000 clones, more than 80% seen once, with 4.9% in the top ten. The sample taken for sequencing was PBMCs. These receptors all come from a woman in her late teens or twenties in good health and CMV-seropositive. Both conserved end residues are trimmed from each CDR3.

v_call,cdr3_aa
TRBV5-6,ASRLRTAYEQY
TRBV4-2,ASSQSDRVSTGELF
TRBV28,ASSIAFTRHYGYT
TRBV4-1,ASSQEPHTRAQF
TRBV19,ASSNPREGSYEQY
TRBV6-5,ASRAVGGDGYT
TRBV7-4,ASSGRYSGATDTQY
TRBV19,ASSMAPPSNQPQH
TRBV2,ASSAGGPRNQPQH
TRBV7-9,ASSPYNIAGLAY
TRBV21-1,ASSKDGY
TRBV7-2,ASSLAGAGSSYGYT
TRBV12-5,ASGLGQTGDSRETQY
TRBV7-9,ASSLALREETQY
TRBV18,ASSPGPEETQY
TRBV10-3,AISESGAYTGELF
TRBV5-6,ASSLTGTGSEKLF
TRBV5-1,ATTQGSNTEAF
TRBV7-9,ASSSDRVDGYT
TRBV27,ASSASEDTPGGYT
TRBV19,ASSDLGTDDYGYT
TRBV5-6,ASSLSAGYSNQPQH
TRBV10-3,AISQGVDGELF
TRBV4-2,ASSPGTSGDNEQF
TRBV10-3,AISGGTSGGSYNEQF
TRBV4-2,ASSHHRGPKPSNTGELF
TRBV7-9,ASSFMGAGRGISYNEQF
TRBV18,ASSPFGSSNQPQH
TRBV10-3,AISEPGGPGGGYT
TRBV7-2,ASSGLRGAIR
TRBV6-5,ASSYGSGAGQPQH
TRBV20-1,SARPGTEAF
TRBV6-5,ASSAFGQGGSPLH
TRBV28,ASSLTFTQGLDGYT
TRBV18,ASSRADYEQY